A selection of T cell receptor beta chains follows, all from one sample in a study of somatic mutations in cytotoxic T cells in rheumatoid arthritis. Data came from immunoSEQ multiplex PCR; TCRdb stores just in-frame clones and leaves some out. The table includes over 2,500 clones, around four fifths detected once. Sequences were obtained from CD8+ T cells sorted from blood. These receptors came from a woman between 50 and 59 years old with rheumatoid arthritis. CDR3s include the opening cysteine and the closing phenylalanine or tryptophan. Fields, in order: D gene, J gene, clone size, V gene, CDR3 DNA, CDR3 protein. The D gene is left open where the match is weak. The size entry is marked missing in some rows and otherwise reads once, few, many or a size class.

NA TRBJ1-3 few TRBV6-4 TGTGCCAGCAGGGCGGTTCGGAATCTCTCTGGAAACACCATATATTTT CASRAVRNLSGNTIYF
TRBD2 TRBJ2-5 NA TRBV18 TGTGCCAGCTCACCGGTACTAGCGGGACTAGAGACCCAGTACTTC CASSPVLAGLETQYF
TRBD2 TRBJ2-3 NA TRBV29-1 TGCAGCGTGGGATTGGGTAGCGGGAGAGAAACGCAGTATTTT CSVGLGSGRETQYF
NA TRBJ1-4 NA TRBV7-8 TGTGCCAGCAGCTTGTATCGTTCTAATGAAAAACTGTTTTTT CASSLYRSNEKLFF
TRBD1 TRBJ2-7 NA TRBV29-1 TGCAGCACATTGGACAGGGACCGCTCCTACGAGCAGTACTTC CSTLDRDRSYEQYF
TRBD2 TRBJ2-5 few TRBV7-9 TGTGCCAGCAGCTCCTGGACTAGCGGGAGGCGGGAGACCCAGTACTTC CASSSWTSGRRETQYF
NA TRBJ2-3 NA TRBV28 TGTGCCAGCACCGGGACTTCCGCTAGCACAGATACGCAGTATTTT CASTGTSASTDTQYF
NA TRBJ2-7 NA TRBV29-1 TGCAGCGTTGAGAGGGACAACTCCTACGAGCAGTACTTC CSVERDNSYEQYF
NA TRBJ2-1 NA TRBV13 TGTGCCAGCAGCCCTAGGGGAGGCGCGTCAAGCTCCTACAATGAGCAGTTCTTC CASSPRGGASSSYNEQFF
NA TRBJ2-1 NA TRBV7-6 TGTGCCAGCAGCTTAAGCGGTCCTCACAATGAGCAGTTCTTC CASSLSGPHNEQFF
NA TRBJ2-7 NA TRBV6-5 TGTGCCAGCAAACAGCGGAGCTCCTACGAGCAGTACTTC CASKQRSSYEQYF
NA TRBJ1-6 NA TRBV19 TGTGCCAGTAGCGCCATGGGGAGCTCCTATAATTCACCCCTCCACTTT CASSAMGSSYNSPLHF
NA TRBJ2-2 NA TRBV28 TGTGCCAGCAGTTTTGGGCAGGCGACCGGGGAGCTGTTTTTT CASSFGQATGELFF
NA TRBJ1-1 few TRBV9 TGTGCCAGCAGCACCAGTGGTATAAACACTGAAGCTTTCTTT CASSTSGINTEAFF
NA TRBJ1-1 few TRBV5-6 TGTGCCAGCAGCCCAACAGGCGACCTGAACACTGAAGCTTTCTTT CASSPTGDLNTEAFF
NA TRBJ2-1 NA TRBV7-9 TGTGCCAGCAGCTTAGAGGGCTTGACTATAAACGTTGAGCAGTTCTTC CASSLEGLTINVEQFF
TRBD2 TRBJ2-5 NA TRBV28 TGTGCCAGCAGCGTGCGGGGGGGAGAGACCCAGTACTTC CASSVRGGETQYF
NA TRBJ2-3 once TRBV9 TGTGCCAGCAGCACGAGCGGGCCAGATACGCAGTATTTT CASSTSGPDTQYF
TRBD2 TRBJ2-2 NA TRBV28 TGTGCCAGCAGTCCCCGTAGCGGGCGTATCGCCGGGGAGCTGTTTTTT CASSPRSGRIAGELFF
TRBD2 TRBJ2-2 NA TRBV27 TGTGCCAGCAGTGTACCGGGACTAGAGTACACCGGGGAGCTGTTTTTT CASSVPGLEYTGELFF
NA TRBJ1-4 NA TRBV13 TGTGCCAGCAGCCCCAGGGAGGCTAGGGAAAAACTGTTTTTT CASSPREAREKLFF
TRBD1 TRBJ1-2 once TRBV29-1 TGCAGCGTTTTAGACAGGGGCTCCTTCTATGGCTACACCTTC CSVLDRGSFYGYTF
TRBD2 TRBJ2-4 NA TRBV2 TGTGCCAGCAGTGAAAGGATAGCGGGAAAAGCCAAAAACATTCAGTACTTC CASSERIAGKAKNIQYF
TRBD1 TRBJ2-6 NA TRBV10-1 TGCGCCAGCAGTGAGTACTTTCCGGTGGACAGGGGAAGCTCTGGGGCCAACGTCCTGACTTTC CASSEYFPVDRGSSGANVLTF
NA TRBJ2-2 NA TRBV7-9 TGTGCCAGCAGCCAAGAATTTCGGGATGGCACCGGGGAGCTGTTTTTT CASSQEFRDGTGELFF
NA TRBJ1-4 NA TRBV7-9 TGTGCCAGCAGCTTAGTGGGGGGGGCTGAAAAACTGTTTTTT CASSLVGGAEKLFF
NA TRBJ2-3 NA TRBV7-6 TGTGCCAGCAGCTTAGGTGTGGGAGAGCCCACAGATACGCAGTATTTT CASSLGVGEPTDTQYF
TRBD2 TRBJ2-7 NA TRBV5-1 TGCGCCAGCAGCCGAACTAGCGGGAGTACCTACGAGCAGTACTTC CASSRTSGSTYEQYF
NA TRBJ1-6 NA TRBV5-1 TGCGCCAGCAGCCGCGTGTCAGGGCCGAATTCACCCCTCCACTTT CASSRVSGPNSPLHF
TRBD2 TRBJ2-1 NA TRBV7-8 TGTGCCAGCACCTCGGGGAGCGGGAGAGGGAATGAGCAGTTCTTC CASTSGSGRGNEQFF
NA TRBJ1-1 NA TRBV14 TGTGCCAGCAGCCAAGATGGACAAACTGAAGCTTTCTTT CASSQDGQTEAFF
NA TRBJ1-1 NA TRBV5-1 TGCGCCAGCAGCTTGGGGGTCGGGATGAACACTGAAGCTTTCTTT CASSLGVGMNTEAFF
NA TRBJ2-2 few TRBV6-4 TGTGCCAGCAGTGACTCTGTAAACGGGGAGCTGTTTTTT CASSDSVNGELFF
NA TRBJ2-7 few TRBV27 TGTGCCAGCAGTTCCCAGGGACTTTCCTACGAGCAGTACTTC CASSSQGLSYEQYF
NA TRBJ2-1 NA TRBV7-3 TGTGCCAGCAGCTTAGGTAGCGATGAGCAGTTCTTC CASSLGSDEQFF
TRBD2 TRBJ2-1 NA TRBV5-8 TGTGCCAGCAGCTTTCTGGCTAGCGGAGATGAGCAGTTCTTC CASSFLASGDEQFF
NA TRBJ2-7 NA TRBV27 TGTGCCAGCACCCCGACGGCAGGTTTTTACGAGCAGTACTTC CASTPTAGFYEQYF
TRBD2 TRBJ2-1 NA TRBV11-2 TGTGCCAGCAGCTCCCCCCTCCAGCGGGAGCTCCCCTCCTACAATGAGCAGTTCTTC CASSSPLQRELPSYNEQFF
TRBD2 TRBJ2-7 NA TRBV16 TGTGCCAGCAGCCAATCGATGATTAGCGGGACTTTTCTCGAGCAGTACTTC CASSQSMISGTFLEQYF
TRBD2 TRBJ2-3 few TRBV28 TGTGCCAGCAGTCCAGGACTAGCTAGCACAGATACGCAGTATTTT CASSPGLASTDTQYF
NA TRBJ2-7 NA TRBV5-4 TGTGCCAGCAGCTTGGGTACAGTCTCCATAGAGCAGTACTTC CASSLGTVSIEQYF
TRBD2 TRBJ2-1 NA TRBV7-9 TGTGCCAGCAGCTTAGAGGGTCTAGCGGGAGAGGCCTACAATGAGCAGTTCTTC CASSLEGLAGEAYNEQFF
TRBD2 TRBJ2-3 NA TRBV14 TGTGCCAGCAGCCAAGTTAAGGCGGGAGGGTCAGATACGCAGTATTTT CASSQVKAGGSDTQYF
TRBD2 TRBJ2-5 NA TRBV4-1 TGCGCCAGCAGCCACGGGACTAGCGGGAGTTTGGAGACCCAGTACTTC CASSHGTSGSLETQYF
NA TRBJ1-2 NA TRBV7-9 TGTGCCAGCAGCATATCTCCTAACTATGGCTACACCTTC CASSISPNYGYTF
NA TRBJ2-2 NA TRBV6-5 TGTGCCAGCAGCTTCTCGACTAGGTTCACCGGGGAGCTGTTTTTT CASSFSTRFTGELFF
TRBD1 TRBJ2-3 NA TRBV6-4 TGTGCCAGCAGTGACGGGCAGGGGGCCACAGATACGCAGTATTTT CASSDGQGATDTQYF
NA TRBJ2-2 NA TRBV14 TGTGCCAGCAGCCTACAGGGTCCGAACACCGGGGAGCTGTTTTTT CASSLQGPNTGELFF
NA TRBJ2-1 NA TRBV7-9 TGTGCCAGCAGCTTAGTGCGGGGTGAGCAGTTCTTC CASSLVRGEQFF
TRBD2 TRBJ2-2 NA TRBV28 TGTGCCAGCAGTTTAGGAGGGGAGGGCACCGGGGAGCTGTTTTTT CASSLGGEGTGELFF
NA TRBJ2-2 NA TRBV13 TGTGCCAGCAGTGAGGGGGGGGCGTCAGGGACCGGGGAGCTGTTTTTT CASSEGGASGTGELFF
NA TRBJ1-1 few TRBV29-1 TGCAGCACTGACATGAACACTGAAGCTTTCTTT CSTDMNTEAFF